One sample yielded the 3 T cell receptor beta chains listed below, sequenced in a study of cytomegalovirus exposure and HLA in healthy donors. Primers for the PCR totalled 60 Vbeta and 13 Jbeta. Sequencing was performed with immunoSEQ multiplex PCR; in TCRdb, only in-frame clones are kept and a portion is missing. The sample holds roughly 130,000 clones, 60% to 80% seen once. Sequenced sample: PBMCs. The origin of the receptors is an older woman in good health and CMV-seropositive.

V gene TRBV7-9 combines with J gene TRBJ2-1, with no clear D. Trimming left V 5 bases short and J 6 bases short, with 5 bases between. CDR3 length: 11 amino acids. Germline loops: CDR1 SEHNR, CDR2 FQNEAQ (reference sequence). The CDR3 sequence: CASSLSNEQFF. The CDR3 region has the DNA TGTGCCAGCAGCCTTTCCAATGAGCAGTTCTTC. The full variable domain, its missing parts supplied by reference TRBV7-9 and TRBJ2-1, is DTGVSQNPRHKITKRGQNVTFRCDPISEHNRLYWYRQTLGQGPEFLTYFQNEAQLEKSRLLSDRFSAERPKGSFSTLEIQRTEQGDSAMYLCASSLSNEQFFGPGTRLTVL.

V is TRBV5-1 and J is TRBJ2-7; TRBD2 agrees at 7 bases. The ends lost 3 bases at V and 5 bases at J; junction bases unmatched: 8. Germline CDR1 SGHRS, CDR2 YFSETQ. The CDR3 spans 14 residues. CDR3 coding DNA: TGCGCCAGCAGCTGGGGAGGGCTCGGGAACGAGCAGTACTTC. This codes for CASSWGGLGNEQYF.

The V call is TRBV7-9, the J call TRBJ2-1; TRBD1 matches 7 bases. The V segment lost 5 bases and the J segment 9 bases; nucleotides outside the gene matches: 10. There are 14 residues in the CDR3. Looked up from germline, CDR1 is SEHNR and CDR2 is FQNEAQ (reference sequence). CDR3 coding DNA: TGTGCCAGCAGCCATAGGACAGGCTTTCGTGAGCAGTTCTTC. Amino acid sequence: CASSHRTGFREQFF.